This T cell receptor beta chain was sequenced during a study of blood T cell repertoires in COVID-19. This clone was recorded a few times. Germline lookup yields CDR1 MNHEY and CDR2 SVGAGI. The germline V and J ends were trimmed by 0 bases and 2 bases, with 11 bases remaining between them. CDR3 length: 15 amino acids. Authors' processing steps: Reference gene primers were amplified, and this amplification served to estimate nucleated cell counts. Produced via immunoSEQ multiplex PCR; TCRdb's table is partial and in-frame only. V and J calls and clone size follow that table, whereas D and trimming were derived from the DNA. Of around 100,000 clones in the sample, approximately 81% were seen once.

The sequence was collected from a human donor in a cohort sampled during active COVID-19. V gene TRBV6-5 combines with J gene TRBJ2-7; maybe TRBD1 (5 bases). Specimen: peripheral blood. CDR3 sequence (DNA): TGTGCCAGCAGTTACTCGTTCCCAGGGACCTACGAGCAGTACTTC. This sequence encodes CASSYSFPGTYEQYF.